This T cell receptor beta chain was identified in a study of blood T cell repertoires in COVID-19. For the study at large: COVID-19 samples from acute and convalescent phases originated in the United States, Italy and Spain. PBMCs, B-cell-depleted T cells, or T cells were the source of the cDNA or gDNA that made up the material.

The trim removed 6 bases at V and 5 bases at J, leaving 12 bases unmatched. The CDR3 is 16 amino acids. Germline assignment: CDR1 MNHEY and CDR2 SMNVEV (reference sequence). Original analysis: Amplification from reference gene primers served as the basis for estimated nucleated cell counts. Assay: immunoSEQ multiplex PCR; the TCRdb copy retains only in-frame clones and omits some. The D gene and trimming were derived from the DNA, and the V and J assignments and clone size from that table. This table holds 100,000 or so clones, more than 80% found once. This clonotype was sampled from a woman of 80 years or more with acute or convalescent COVID-19. Sequencing was performed on peripheral blood. The gene calls are TRBV27 and TRBJ2-5, with 10 bases aligning to TRBD1. The CDR3 DNA is TGTGCCAGCAGCAGGGAGGGGACAGGGGTTTTTGAGACCCAGTACTTC. Protein product: CASSREGTGVFETQYF.